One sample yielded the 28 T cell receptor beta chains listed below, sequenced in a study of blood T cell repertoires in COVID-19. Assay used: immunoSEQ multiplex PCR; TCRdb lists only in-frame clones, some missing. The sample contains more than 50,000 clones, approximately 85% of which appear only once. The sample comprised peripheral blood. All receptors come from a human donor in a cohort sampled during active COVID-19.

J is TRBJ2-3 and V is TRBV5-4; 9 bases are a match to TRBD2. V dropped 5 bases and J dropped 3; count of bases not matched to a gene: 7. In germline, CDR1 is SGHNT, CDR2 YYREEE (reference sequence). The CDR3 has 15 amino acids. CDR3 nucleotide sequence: TGTGCCAGCAGGGCGGGAGGGAGGAAAACAGATACGCAGTATTTT. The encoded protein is CASRAGGRKTDTQYF. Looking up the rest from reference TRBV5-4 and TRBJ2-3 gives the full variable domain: ETGVTQSPTHLIKTRGQQVTLRCSSQSGHNTVSWYQQALGQGPQFIFQYYREEENGRGNFPPRFSGLQFPNYSSELNVNALELDDSALYLCASRAGGRKTDTQYFGPGTRLTVL.

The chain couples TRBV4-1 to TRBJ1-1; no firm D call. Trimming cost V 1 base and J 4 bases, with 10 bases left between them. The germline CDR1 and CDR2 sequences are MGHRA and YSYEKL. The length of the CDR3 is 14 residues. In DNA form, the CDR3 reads TGCGCCAGCAGCCAAGTCCAGGTGAGCACTGAAGCTTTCTTT. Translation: CASSQVQVSTEAFF.

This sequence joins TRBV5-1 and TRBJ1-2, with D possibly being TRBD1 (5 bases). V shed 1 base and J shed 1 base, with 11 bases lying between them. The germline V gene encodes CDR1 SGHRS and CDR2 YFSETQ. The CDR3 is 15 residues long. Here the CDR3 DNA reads TGCGCCAGCAGCTTGACAGGACCCAATAACTATGGCTACACCTTC. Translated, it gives CASSLTGPNNYGYTF.

CDR3 sequence (DNA): TGTGCCAGCAGTCCTCCAACGCCGGGACAGTATTACAATGAGCAGTTCTTC. Its translation: CASSPPTPGQYYNEQFF. This chain uses TRBV28 with TRBJ2-1; 7 bases align to TRBD1. In germline, CDR1 is MDHEN, CDR2 SYDVKM. This CDR3 comprises 17 residues. V lost 5 bases, J lost 4 bases, and 14 bases stayed unmatched. Filled out from reference TRBV28 and TRBJ2-1, the complete variable domain reads DVKVTQSSRYLVKRTGEKVFLECVQDMDHENMFWYRQDPGLGLRLIYFSYDVKMKEKGDIPEGYSVSREKKERFSLILESASTNQTSMYLCASSPPTPGQYYNEQFFGPGTRLTVL.

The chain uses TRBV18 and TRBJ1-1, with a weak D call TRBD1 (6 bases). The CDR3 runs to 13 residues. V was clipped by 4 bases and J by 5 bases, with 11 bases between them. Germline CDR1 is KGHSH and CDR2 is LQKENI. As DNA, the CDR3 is TGTGCCAGCTCACAAAGACAGGATACTGAAGCTTTCTTT. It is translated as CASSQRQDTEAFF.

CDR3 sequence reads: CAISEEGGTEAFF. The CDR3 region has the DNA TGTGCCATCAGTGAAGAAGGGGGTACTGAAGCTTTCTTT. This rearrangement joins TRBV10-3 to TRBJ1-1; possibly TRBD1 for D (6 bases). V was trimmed by 3 bases and J by 5 bases, leaving 10 bases between them. This CDR3 contains 13 residues. Looked up from germline, CDR1 is ENHRY and CDR2 is SYGVKD.

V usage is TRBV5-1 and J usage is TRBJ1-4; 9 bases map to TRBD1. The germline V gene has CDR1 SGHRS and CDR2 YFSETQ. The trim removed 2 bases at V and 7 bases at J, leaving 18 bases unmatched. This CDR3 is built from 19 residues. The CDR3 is CASSFAAGTGRRQGEKLFF. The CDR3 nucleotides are TGCGCCAGCAGCTTTGCGGCCGGGACAGGGCGAAGACAAGGTGAAAAACTGTTTTTT.

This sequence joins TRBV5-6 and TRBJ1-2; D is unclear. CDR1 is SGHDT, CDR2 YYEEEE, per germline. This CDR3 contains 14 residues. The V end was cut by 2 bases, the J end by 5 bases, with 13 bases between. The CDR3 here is CASSLSTRAYGYTF. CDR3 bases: TGTGCCAGCAGCTTATCCACCCGAGCATATGGCTACACCTTC.

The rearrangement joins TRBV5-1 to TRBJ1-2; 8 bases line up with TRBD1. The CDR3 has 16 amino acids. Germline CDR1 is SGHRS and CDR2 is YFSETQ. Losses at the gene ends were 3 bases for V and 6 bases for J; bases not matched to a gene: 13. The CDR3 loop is CASSSRTGSTNDGYTF. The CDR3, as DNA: TGCGCCAGCAGCTCCAGGACAGGGTCCACAAACGATGGCTACACCTTC. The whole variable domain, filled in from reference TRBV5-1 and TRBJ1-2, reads KAGVTQTPRYLIKTRGQQVTLSCSPISGHRSVSWYQQTPGQGLQFLFEYFSETQRNKGNFPGRFSGRQFSNSRSEMNVSTLELGDSALYLCASSSRTGSTNDGYTFGSGTRLTVV.

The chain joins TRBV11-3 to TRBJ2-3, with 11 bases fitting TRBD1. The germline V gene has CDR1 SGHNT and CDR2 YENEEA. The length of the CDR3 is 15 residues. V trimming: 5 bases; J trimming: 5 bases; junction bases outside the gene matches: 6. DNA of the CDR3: TGTGCCAGCAGCCCCAGGACAGGGGGCGGAGATACGCAGTATTTT. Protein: CASSPRTGGGDTQYF. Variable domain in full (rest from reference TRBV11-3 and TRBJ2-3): EAGVVQSPRYKIIEKKQPVAFWCNPISGHNTLYWYLQNLGQGPELLIRYENEEAVDDSQLPKDRFSAERLKGVDSTLKIQPAELGDSAVYLCASSPRTGGGDTQYFGPGTRLTVL.

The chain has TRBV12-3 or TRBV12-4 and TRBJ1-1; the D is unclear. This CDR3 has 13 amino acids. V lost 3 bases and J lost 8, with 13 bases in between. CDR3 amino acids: CASSFDGIREAFF. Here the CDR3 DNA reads TGTGCCAGCAGTTTCGACGGGATCCGAGAAGCTTTCTTT.

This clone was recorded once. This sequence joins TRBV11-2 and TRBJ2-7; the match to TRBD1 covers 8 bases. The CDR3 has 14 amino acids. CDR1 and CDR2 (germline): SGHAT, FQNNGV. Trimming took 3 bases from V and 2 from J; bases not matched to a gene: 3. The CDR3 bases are TGTGCCAGCAGCTTCGGCAGGGGGCCCTACGAGCAGTACTTC. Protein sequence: CASSFGRGPYEQYF.

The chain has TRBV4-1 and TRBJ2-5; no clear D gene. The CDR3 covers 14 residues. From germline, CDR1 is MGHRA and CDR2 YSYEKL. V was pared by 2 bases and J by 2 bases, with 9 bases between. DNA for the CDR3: TGCGCCAGCAGCCAACTGGAGCTACAAGAGACCCAGTACTTC. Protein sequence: CASSQLELQETQYF.

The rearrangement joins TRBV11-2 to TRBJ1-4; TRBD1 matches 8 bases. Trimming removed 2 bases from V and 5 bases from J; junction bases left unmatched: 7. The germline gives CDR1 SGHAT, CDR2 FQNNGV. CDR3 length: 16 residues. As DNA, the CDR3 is TGTGCCAGCAGCTTATCGGGGACAGGCGCAAATGAAAAACTGTTTTTT. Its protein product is CASSLSGTGANEKLFF. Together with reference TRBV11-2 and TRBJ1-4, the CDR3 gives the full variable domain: EAGVAQSPRYKIIEKRQSVAFWCNPISGHATLYWYQQILGQGPKLLIQFQNNGVVDDSQLPKDRFSAERLKGVDSTLKIQPAKLEDSAVYLCASSLSGTGANEKLFFGSGTQLSVL.

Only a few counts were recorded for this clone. The CDR3 nucleotides are TGTGCCAGCAGCTTAGATCCAGGGCGGGAGCAGTACTTC. It encodes CASSLDPGREQYF. The chain links TRBV7-2 to TRBJ2-7; a possible D gene is TRBD1 (5 bases). Germline V gene sequence: CDR1 SGHTA, CDR2 FQGNSA. The CDR3 spans 13 residues. V was trimmed by 1 base and J by 7 bases, leaving 11 bases between them.

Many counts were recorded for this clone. The CDR3 coding sequence is TGTGCCAGTAGTCTCGGGACAGGGGCCTATGGCTACACCTTC. This codes for CASSLGTGAYGYTF. The V gene is TRBV19, the J gene TRBJ1-2; 10 bases map to TRBD1. CDR3 size: 14 residues. The germline CDR1 and CDR2 sequences are LNHDA and SQIVND (reference sequence). V shed 5 bases, J shed 4 bases, and the junction held 4 bases outside the gene matches.

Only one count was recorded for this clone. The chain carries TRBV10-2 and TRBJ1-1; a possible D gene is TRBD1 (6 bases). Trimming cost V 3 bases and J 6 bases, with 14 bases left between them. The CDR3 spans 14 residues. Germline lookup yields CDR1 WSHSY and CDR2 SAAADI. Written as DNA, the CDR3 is TGCGCCAGCAGTGAAACCGACAGGCTGGCTGAAGCTTTCTTT. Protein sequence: CASSETDRLAEAFF.

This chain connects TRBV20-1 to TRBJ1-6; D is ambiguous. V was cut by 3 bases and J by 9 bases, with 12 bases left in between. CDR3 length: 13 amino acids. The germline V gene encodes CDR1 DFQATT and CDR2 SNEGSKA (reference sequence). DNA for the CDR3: TGCAGTGCTAGTTTGGCGGTGGGTTCACCCCTCCACTTT. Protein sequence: CSASLAVGSPLHF.

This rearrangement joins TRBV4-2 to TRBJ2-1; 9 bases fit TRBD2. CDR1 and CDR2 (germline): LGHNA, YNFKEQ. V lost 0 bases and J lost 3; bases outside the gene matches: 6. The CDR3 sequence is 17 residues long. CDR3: CASSQDWLAGIYNEQFF. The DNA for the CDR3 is TGTGCCAGCAGCCAAGATTGGCTAGCGGGGATCTACAATGAGCAGTTCTTC.

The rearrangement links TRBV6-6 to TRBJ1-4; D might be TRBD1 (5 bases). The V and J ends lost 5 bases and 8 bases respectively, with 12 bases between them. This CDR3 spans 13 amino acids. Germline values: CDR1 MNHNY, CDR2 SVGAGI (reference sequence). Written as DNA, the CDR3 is TGTGCCAGCAGTCCTTTAGGGGTGGAAAAACTGTTTTTT. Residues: CASSPLGVEKLFF.

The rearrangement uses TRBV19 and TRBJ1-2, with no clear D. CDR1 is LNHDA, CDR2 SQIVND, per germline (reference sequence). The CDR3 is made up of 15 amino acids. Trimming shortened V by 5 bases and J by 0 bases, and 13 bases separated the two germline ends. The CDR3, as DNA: TGTGCCAGTAGTTATACGCCTACCTCTAACTATGGCTACACCTTC. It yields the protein CASSYTPTSNYGYTF.

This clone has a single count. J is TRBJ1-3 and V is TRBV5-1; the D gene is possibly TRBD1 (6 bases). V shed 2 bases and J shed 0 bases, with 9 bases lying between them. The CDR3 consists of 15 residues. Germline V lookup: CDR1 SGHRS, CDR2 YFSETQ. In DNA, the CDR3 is TGCGCCAGCAGCTTACAGGGAAACTCTGGAAACACCATATATTTT. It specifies CASSLQGNSGNTIYF.

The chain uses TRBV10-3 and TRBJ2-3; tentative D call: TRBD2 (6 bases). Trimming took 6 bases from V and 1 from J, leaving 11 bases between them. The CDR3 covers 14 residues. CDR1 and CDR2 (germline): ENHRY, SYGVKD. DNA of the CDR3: TGTGCCATCAGGCGGGGATCTGGCACAGATACGCAGTATTTT. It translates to CAIRRGSGTDTQYF.

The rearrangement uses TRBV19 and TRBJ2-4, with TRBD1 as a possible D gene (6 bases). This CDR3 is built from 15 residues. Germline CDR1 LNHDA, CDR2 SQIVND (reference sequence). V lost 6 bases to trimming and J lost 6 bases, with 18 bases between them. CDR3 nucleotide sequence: TGTGCCAGTAGGACCCAGGGGATTGAAGGAAACATTCAGTACTTC. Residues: CASRTQGIEGNIQYF.

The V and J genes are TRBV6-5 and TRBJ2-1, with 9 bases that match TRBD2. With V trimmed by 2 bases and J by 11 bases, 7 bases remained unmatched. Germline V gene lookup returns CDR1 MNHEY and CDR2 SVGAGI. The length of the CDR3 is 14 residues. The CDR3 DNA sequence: TGTGCCAGCAGTTACGTCCAGCGGGGGGAGAAGCAGTTCTTC. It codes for CASSYVQRGEKQFF.

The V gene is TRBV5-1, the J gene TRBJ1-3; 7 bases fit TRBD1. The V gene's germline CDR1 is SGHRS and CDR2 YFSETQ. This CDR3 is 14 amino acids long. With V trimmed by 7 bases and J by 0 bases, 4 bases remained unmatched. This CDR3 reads CASRDSNSGNTIYF. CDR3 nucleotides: TGCGCCAGCCGGGACAGTAACTCTGGAAACACCATATATTTT.

In DNA, the CDR3 is TGTGCCAGCAGCGCCCCCGGGACACGCTCCTACAATGAGCAGTTCTTC. It is translated as CASSAPGTRSYNEQFF. The gene calls are TRBV11-2 and TRBJ2-1; the D gene is possibly TRBD1 (6 bases). V was shortened by 5 bases and J by 0 bases, with 14 bases between the two germline ends. Germline V gene lookup returns CDR1 SGHAT and CDR2 FQNNGV. The CDR3 length is 16 residues. The complete variable domain, with remaining parts taken from reference TRBV11-2 and TRBJ2-1, reads EAGVAQSPRYKIIEKRQSVAFWCNPISGHATLYWYQQILGQGPKLLIQFQNNGVVDDSQLPKDRFSAERLKGVDSTLKIQPAKLEDSAVYLCASSAPGTRSYNEQFFGPGTRLTVL.

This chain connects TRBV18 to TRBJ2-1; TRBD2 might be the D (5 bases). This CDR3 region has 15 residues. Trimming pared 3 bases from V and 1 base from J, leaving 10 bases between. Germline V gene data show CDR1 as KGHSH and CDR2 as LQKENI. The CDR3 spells CASSPEGGSYNEQFF. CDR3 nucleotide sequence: TGTGCCAGCTCACCTGAGGGTGGGTCCTACAATGAGCAGTTCTTC.